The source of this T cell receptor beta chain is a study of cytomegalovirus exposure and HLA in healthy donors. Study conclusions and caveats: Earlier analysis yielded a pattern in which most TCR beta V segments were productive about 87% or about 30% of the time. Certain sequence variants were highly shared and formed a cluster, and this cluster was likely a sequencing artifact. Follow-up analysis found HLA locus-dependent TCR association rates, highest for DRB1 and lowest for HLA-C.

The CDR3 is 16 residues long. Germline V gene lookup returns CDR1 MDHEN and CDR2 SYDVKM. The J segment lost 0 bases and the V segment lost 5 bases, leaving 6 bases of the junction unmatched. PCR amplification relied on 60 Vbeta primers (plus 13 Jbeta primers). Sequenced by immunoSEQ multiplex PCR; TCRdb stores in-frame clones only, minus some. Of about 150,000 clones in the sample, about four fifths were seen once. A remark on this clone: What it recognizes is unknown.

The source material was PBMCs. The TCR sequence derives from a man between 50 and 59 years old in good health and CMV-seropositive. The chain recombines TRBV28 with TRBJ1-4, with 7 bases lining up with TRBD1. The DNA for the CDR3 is TGTGCCAGCAGTCTCGGACAGGTTGCAACTAATGAAAAACTGTTTTTT. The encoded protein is CASSLGQVATNEKLFF.